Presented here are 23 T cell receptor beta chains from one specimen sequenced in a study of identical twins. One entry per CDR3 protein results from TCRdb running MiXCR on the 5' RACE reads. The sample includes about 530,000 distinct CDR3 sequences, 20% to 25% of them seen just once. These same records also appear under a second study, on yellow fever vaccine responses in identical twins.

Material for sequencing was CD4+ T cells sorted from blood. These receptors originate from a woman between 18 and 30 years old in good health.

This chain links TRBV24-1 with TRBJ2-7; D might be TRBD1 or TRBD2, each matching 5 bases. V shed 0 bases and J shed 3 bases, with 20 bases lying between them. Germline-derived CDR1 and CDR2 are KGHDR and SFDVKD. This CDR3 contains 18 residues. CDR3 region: CATSDLGGRLEHRYEQYV. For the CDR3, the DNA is TGTGCCACCAGTGATTTGGGGGGACGCCTCGAACACCGCTACGAGCAGTACGTC.

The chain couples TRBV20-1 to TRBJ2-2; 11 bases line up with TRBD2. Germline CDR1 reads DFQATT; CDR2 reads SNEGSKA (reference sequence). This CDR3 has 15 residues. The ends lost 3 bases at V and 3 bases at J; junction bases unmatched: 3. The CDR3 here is CSASGLAGHTGELFF. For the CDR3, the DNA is TGCAGTGCTAGTGGACTAGCGGGCCACACCGGGGAGCTGTTTTTT.

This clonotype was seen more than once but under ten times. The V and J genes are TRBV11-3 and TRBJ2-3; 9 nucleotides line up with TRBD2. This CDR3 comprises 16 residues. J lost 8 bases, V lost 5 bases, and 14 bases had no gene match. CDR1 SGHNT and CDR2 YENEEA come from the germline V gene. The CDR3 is CASSHRTSATRGTQYF. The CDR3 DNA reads TGTGCCAGCAGCCATCGGACTAGCGCAACCAGGGGTACGCAGTATTTT.

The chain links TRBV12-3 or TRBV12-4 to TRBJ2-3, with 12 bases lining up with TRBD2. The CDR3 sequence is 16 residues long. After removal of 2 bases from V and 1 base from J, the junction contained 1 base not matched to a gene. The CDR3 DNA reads TGTGCCAGCAGTTTAAGGACTAGCGGGGGCACAGATACGCAGTATTTT. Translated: CASSLRTSGGTDTQYF.

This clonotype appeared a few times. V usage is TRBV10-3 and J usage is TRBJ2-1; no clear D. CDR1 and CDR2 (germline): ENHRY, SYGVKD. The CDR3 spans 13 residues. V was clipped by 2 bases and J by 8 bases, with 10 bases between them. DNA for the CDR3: TGTGCCATCAGTGAGACTGTAAGGTATGAGCAGTTCTTC. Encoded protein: CAISETVRYEQFF.

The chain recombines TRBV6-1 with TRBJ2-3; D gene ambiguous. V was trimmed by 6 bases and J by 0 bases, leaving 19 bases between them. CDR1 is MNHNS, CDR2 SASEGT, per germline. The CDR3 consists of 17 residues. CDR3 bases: TGTGCCAGCAGCCCCACTCGTAGGACGCCTAGCACAGATACGCAGTATTTT. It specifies CASSPTRRTPSTDTQYF.

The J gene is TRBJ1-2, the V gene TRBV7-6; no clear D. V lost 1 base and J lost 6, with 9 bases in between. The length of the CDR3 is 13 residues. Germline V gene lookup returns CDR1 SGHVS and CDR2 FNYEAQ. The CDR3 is CASSLGNMDGYTF. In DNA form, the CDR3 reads TGTGCCAGCAGCTTAGGGAATATGGATGGCTACACCTTC.

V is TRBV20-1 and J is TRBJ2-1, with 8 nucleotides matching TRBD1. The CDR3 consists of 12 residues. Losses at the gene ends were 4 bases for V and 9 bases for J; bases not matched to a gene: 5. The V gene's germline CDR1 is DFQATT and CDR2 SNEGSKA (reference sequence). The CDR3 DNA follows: TGCAGTGCTATACAGGGGGTGGGTGAGCAGTTCTTC. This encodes CSAIQGVGEQFF.

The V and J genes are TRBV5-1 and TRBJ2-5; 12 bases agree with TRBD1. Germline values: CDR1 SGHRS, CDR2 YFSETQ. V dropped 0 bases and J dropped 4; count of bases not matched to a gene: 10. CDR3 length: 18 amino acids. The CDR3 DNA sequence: TGCGCCAGCAGCTTGGCCCCGGGACAGGGGGCAAGCGGAGAGACCCAGTACTTC. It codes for CASSLAPGQGASGETQYF.

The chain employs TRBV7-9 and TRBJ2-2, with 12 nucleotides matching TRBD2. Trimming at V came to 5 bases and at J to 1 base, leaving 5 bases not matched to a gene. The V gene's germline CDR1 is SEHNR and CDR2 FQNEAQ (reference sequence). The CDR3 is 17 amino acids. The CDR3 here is CASSPRTSGKNTGELFF. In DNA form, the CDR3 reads TGTGCCAGCAGCCCCAGGACTAGCGGGAAGAACACCGGGGAGCTGTTTTTT.

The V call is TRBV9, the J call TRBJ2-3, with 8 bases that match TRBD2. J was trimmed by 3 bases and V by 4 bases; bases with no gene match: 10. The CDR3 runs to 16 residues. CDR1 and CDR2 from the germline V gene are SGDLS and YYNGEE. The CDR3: CASSLLAEPSTDTQYF. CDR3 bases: TGTGCCAGCAGCTTACTAGCGGAGCCTTCGACAGATACGCAGTATTTT.

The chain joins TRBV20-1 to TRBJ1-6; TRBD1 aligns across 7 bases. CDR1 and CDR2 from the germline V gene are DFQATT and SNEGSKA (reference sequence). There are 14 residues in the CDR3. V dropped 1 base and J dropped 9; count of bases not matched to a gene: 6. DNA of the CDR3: TGCAGTGCTAGAGCGGGACAGAAGGTTTCACCCCTCCACTTT. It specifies CSARAGQKVSPLHF.

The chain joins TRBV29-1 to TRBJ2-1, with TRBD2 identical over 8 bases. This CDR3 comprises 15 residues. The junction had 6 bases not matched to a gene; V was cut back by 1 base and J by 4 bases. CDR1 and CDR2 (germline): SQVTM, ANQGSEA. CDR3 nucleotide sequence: TGCAGCGTTGAAGCGCTGCTAGCGGGTTACAATGAGCAGTTCTTC. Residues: CSVEALLAGYNEQFF.

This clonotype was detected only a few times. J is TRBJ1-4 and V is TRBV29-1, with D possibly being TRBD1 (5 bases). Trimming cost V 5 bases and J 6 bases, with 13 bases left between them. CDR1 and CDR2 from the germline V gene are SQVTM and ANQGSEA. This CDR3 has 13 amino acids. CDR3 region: CSVREQGDEKLFF. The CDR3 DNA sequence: TGCAGCGTTCGTGAGCAGGGTGATGAAAAACTGTTTTTT.

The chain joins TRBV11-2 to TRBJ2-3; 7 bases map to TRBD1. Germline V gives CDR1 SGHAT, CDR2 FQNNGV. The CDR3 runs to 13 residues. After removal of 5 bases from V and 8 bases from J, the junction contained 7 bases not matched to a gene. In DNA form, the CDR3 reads TGTGCCAGCAGCCCCGGACAGGCCGGTACGCAGTATTTT. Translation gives CASSPGQAGTQYF. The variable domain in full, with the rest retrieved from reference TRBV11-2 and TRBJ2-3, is EAGVAQSPRYKIIEKRQSVAFWCNPISGHATLYWYQQILGQGPKLLIQFQNNGVVDDSQLPKDRFSAERLKGVDSTLKIQPAKLEDSAVYLCASSPGQAGTQYFGPGTRLTVL.

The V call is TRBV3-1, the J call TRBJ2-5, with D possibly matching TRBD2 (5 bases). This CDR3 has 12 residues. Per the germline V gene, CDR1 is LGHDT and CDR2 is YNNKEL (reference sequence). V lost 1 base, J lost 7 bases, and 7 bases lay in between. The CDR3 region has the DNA TGTGCCAGCAGCCAAGTTCGGGGGACCCAGTACTTC. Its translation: CASSQVRGTQYF.

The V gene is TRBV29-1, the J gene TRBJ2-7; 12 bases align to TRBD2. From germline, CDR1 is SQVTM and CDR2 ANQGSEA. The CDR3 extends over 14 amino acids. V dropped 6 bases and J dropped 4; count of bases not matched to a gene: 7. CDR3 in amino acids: CSVALAGGLYEQYF. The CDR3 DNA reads TGCAGCGTCGCACTAGCGGGAGGATTGTACGAGCAGTACTTC.

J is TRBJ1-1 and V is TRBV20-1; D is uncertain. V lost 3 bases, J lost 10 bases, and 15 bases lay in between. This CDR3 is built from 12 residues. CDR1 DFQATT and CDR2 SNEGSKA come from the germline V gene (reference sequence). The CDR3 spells CSASPREGGAFF. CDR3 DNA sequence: TGCAGTGCTAGCCCCCGGGAGGGTGGAGCTTTCTTT.

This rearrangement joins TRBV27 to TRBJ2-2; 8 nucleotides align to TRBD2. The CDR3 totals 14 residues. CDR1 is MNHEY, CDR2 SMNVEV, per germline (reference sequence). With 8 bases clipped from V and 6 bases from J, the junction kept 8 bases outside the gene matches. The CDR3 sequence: CASLSGRLAGELFF. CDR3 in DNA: TGTGCCAGCCTGAGCGGGAGATTGGCCGGGGAGCTGTTTTTT.

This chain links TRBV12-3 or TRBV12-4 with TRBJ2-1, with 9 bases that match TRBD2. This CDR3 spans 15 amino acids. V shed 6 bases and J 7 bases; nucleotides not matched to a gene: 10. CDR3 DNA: TGTGCCAGCAGCTCATCTGGACTAGCGCTAAATGAGCAGTTCTTC. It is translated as CASSSSGLALNEQFF.

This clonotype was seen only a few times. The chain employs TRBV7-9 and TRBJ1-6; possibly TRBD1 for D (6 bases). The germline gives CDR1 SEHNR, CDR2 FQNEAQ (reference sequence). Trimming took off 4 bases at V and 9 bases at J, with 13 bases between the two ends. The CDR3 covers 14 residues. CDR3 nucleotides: TGTGCCAGCAGCTCGGACAGACCCACTTCACCCCTCCACTTT. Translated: CASSSDRPTSPLHF.

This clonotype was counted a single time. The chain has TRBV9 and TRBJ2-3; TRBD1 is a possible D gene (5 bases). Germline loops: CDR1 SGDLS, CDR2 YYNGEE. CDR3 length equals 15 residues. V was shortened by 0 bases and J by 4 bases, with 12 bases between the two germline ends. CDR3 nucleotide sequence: TGTGCCAGCAGCGTAGCAGGGAATATTGCAGATACGCAGTATTTT. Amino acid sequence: CASSVAGNIADTQYF. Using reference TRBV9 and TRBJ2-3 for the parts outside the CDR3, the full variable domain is DSGVTQTPKHLITATGQRVTLRCSPRSGDLSVYWYQQSLDQGLQFLIQYYNGEERAKGNILERFSAQQFPDLHSELNLSSLELGDSALYFCASSVAGNIADTQYFGPGTRLTVL.

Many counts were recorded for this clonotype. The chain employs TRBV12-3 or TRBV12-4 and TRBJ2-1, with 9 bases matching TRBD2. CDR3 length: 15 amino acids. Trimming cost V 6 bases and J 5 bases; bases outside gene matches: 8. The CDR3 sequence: CASSKSGRPDNEQFF. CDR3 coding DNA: TGTGCCAGCAGCAAAAGCGGGAGGCCAGACAATGAGCAGTTCTTC.